This T cell receptor (beta chain) emerged from a study of response to subunit inactivated influenza vaccine (dated by TCRdb to 2017 to 2018). Background on the whole study: To follow how T cells responded to a trivalent subunit inactivated influenza vaccine, the researchers relied on deep quantitative profiling of the T cell receptor repertoire.

Library preparation used RT-PCR. These reads were obtained on an Illumina HiSeq 2500. TCRdb redid the processing of the public reads, applying fastp at Q25 and MiXCR, and retained in-frame beta chains. Rows with one shared CDR3 protein collapse into an entry with the most common genes and DNA. The sample data list about 650,000 distinct CDR3 sequences, and 14% of these were observed just once. 7.6% of the sample is in the top ten clones. Points the paper makes about the study in general: The authors proposed that each seasonal influenza vaccination may bring in only a limited number of new T cells.

CDR1 and CDR2 are read off the germline V gene as SGHAT and FQNNGV. V ends up 0 bases short and J 3 bases short, with an unmatched junction base count of 2. The CDR3 contains 15 residues, cysteine and phenylalanine counted. The sequence is cut down to CDR3 DNA, 45 bases in frame from base 1. As regards this clonotype: No antigen is known for it. Per-base qualities were not stored, and no clone one base away is much larger.

The specimen comprised PBMCs from blood, sampled roughly 15 days before vaccination. The rearrangement combines TRBV11-2 with TRBJ2-7; TRBD1 matches 10 bases in the middle. This receptor was identified in a man aged 50-59 years who received an inactivated influenza vaccine. Donor details come from another sample of the same person, matched by shared clones. The nucleotide sequence reads TGTGCCAGCAGCTTAGATAGGACAGGGGGCTACGAGCAGTACTTC. It encodes CASSLDRTGGYEQYF.